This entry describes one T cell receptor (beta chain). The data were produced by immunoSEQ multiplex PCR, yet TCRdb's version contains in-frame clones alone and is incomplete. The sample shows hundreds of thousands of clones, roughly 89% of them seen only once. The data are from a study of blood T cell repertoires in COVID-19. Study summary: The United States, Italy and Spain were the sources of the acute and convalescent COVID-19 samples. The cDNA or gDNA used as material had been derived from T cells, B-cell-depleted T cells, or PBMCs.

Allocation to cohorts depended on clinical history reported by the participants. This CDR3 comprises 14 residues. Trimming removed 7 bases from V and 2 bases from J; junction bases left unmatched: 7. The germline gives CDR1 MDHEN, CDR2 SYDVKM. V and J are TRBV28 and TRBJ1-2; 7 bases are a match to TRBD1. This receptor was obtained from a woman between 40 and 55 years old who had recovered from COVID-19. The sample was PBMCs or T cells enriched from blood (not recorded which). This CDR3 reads CASTPGTANYGYTF. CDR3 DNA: TGTGCCAGCACTCCCGGGACAGCGAACTATGGCTACACCTTC.